This TCR beta chain was recorded in a study of molecular identifiers for immune sequencing clone quantification. As CD8+CD4-CCR7+CD45RA+ cells, naive CD8 T cells were sorted. The CDR3 extends over 14 amino acids. CDR1 and CDR2 from the germline V gene are DFQATT and SNEGSKA (reference sequence). V trimming: 4 bases; J trimming: 4 bases; junction bases outside the gene matches: 10. TCRdb reprocessed the PCR reads via MiXCR and lists one record per CDR3 protein. The sample includes approximately 97,000 distinct CDR3 sequences, about 35% of them seen just once. Sequences were obtained from naive CD8+ T cells from blood, with Jurkat cell RNA spiked in. Subset meaning: FACS-sorted CD8+CD4-CCR7+CD45RA+ naive T cells. The chain joins TRBV20-1 to TRBJ2-7; 7 positions agree with TRBD2. This TCR came from a human donor in good health. Some libraries in this study had Jurkat cell RNA spiked in. This CDR3 is CSAIWLRESYEQYF. The CDR3 DNA reads TGCAGTGCTATTTGGTTGCGGGAGTCTTACGAGCAGTACTTC.